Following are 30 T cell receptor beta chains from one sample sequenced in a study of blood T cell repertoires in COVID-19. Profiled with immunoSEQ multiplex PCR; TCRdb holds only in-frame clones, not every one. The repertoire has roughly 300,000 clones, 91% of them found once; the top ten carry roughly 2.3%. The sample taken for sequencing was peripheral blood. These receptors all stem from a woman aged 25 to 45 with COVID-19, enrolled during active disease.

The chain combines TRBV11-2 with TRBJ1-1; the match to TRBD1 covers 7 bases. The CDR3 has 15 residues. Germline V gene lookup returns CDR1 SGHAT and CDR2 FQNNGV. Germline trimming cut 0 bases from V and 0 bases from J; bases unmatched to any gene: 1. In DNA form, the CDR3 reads TGTGCCAGCAGCTTAGAGGACAGGATGAACACTGAAGCTTTCTTT. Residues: CASSLEDRMNTEAFF.

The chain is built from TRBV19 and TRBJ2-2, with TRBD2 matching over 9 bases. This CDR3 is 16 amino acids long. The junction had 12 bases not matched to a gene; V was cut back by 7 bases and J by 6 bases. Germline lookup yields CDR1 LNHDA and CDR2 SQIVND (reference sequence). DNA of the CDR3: TGTGCCAGTACCCACGGGGCGGGAGGGGAATCCGGGGAGCTGTTTTTT. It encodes CASTHGAGGESGELFF. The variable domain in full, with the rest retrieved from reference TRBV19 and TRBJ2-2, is DGGITQSPKYLFRKEGQNVTLSCEQNLNHDAMYWYRQDPGQGLRLIYYSQIVNDFQKGDIAEGYSVSREKKESFPLTVTSAQKNPTAFYLCASTHGAGGESGELFFGEGSRLTVL.

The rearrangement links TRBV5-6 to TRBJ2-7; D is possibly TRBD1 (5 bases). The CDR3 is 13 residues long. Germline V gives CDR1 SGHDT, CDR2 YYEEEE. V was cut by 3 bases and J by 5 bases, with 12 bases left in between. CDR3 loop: CASSSGRANEQYF. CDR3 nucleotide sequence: TGTGCCAGCAGCTCGGGCAGGGCCAACGAGCAGTACTTC.

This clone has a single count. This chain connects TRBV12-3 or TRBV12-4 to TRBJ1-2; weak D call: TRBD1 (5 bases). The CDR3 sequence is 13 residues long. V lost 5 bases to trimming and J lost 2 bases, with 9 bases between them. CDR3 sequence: CASSLTENYGYTF. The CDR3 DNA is TGTGCCAGCAGTCTGACAGAAAACTATGGCTACACCTTC.

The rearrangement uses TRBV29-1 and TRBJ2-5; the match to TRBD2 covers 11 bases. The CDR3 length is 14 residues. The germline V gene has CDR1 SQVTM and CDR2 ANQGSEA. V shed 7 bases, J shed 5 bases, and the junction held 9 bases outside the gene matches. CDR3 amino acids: CSAGTSGGRETQYF. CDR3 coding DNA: TGCAGCGCCGGGACTAGCGGAGGACGGGAGACCCAGTACTTC.

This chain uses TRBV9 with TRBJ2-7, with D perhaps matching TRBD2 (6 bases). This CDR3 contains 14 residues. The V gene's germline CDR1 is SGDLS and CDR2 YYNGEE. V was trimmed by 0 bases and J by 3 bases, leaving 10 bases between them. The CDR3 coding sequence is TGTGCCAGCAGCGTAGGTTACGGGAGCTACGAGCAGTACTTC. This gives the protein CASSVGYGSYEQYF.

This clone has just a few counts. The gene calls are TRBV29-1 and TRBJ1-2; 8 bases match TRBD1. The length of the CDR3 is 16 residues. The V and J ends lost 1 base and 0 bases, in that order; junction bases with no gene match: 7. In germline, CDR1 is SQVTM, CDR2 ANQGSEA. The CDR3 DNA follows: TGCAGCGTTGAAGCCGGGGACAGGAGAACTAACTATGGCTACACCTTC. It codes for CSVEAGDRRTNYGYTF.

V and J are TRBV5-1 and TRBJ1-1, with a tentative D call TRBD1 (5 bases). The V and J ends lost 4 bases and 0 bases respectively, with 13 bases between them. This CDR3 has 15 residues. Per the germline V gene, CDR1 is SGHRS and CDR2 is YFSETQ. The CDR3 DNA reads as TGCGCCAGCAGCCCGGGGGATCGGGTGAACACTGAAGCTTTCTTT. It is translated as CASSPGDRVNTEAFF.

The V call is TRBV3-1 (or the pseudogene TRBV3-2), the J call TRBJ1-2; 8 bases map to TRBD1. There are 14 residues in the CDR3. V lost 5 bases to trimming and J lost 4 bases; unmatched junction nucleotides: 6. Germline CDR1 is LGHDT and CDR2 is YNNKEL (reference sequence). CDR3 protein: CASSLGQGGYGYTF. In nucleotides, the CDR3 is TGTGCCAGCAGCTTAGGACAGGGAGGCTATGGCTACACCTTC.

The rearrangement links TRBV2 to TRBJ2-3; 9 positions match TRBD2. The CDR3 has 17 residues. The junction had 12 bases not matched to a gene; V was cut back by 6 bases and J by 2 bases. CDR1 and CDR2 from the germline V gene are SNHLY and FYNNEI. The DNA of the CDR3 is TGTGCCAGCAGAAGCTCCCTAGCGGGGCGTGACACAGATACGCAGTATTTT. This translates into CASRSSLAGRDTDTQYF.

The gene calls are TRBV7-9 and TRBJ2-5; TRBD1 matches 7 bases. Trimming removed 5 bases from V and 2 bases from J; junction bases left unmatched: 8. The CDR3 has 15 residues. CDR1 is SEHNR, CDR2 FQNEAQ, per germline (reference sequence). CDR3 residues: CASSPPTGKQETQYF. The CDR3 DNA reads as TGTGCCAGCAGCCCACCGACAGGGAAACAAGAGACCCAGTACTTC.

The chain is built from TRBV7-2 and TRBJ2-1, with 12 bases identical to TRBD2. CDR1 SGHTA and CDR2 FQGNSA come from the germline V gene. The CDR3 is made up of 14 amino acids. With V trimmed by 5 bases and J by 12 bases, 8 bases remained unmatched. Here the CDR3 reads CASSLRLAGDSQFF. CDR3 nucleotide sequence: TGTGCCAGCAGCCTCCGACTAGCGGGAGATTCGCAGTTCTTC.

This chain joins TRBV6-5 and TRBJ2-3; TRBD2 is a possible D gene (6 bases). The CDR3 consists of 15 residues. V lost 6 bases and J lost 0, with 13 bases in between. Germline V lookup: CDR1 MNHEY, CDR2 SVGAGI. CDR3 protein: CASSGRQTSTDTQYF. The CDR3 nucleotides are TGTGCCAGCAGCGGGAGACAAACCAGCACAGATACGCAGTATTTT.

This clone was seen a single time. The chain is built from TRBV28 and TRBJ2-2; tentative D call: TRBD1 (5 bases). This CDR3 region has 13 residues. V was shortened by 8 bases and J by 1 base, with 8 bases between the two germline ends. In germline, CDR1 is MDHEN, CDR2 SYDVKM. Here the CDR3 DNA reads TGTGCCAGCCAGGGTAGGAACACCGGGGAGCTGTTTTTT. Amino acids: CASQGRNTGELFF.

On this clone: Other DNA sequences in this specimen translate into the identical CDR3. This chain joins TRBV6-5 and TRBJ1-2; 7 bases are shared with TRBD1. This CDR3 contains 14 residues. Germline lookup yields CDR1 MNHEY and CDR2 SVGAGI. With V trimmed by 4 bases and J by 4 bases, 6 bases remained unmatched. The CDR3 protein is CASSSTQGGYGYTF. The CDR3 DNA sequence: TGTGCCAGCAGTTCAACCCAGGGGGGCTATGGCTACACCTTC.

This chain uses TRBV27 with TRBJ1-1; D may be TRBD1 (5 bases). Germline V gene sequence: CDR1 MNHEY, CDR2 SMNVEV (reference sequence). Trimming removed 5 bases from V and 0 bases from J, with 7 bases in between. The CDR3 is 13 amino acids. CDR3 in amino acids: CASSPTVNTEAFF. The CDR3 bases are TGTGCCAGCAGTCCGACAGTGAACACTGAAGCTTTCTTT.

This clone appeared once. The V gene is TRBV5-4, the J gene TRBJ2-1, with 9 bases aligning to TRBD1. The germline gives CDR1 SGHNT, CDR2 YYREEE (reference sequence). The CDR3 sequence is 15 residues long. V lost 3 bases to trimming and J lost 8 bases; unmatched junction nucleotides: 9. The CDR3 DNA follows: TGTGCCAGCAGCTCGGGCGGACAGGGGCTTGATGAGCAGTTCTTC. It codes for CASSSGGQGLDEQFF.

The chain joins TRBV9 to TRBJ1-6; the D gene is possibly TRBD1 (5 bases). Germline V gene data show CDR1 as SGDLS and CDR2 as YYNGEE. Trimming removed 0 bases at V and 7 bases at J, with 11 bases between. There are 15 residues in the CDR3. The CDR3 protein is CASSVGDRANSPLHF. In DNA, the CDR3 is TGTGCCAGCAGCGTAGGCGACAGAGCAAATTCACCCCTCCACTTT.

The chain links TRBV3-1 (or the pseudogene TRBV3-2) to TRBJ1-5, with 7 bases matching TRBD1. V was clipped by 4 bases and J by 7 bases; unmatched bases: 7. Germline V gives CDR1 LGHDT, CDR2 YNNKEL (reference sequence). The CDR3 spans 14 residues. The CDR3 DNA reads TGTGCCAGCAGCCGACAGGGCCAGTGGCAGCCCCAGCATTTT. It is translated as CASSRQGQWQPQHF.

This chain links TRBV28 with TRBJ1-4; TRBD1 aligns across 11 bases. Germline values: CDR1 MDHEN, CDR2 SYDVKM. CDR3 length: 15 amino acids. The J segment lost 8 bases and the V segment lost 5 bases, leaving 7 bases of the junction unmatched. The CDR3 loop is CASSPWTGGREKLFF. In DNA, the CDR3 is TGTGCCAGCAGTCCTTGGACAGGGGGCAGGGAAAAACTGTTTTTT.

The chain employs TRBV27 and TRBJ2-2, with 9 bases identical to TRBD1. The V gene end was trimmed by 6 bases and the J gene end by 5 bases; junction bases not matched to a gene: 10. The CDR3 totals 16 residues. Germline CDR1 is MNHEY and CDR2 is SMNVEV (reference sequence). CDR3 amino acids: CASSQIPGQGTGELFF. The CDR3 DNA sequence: TGTGCCAGCAGCCAAATCCCGGGACAGGGAACCGGGGAGCTGTTTTTT.

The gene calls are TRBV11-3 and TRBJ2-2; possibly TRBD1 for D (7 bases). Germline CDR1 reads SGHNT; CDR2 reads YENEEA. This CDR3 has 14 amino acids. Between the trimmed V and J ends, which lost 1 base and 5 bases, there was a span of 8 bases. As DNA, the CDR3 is TGTGCCAGCAGCTTAGCAGGGGGGACCGGGGAGCTGTTTTTT. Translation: CASSLAGGTGELFF.

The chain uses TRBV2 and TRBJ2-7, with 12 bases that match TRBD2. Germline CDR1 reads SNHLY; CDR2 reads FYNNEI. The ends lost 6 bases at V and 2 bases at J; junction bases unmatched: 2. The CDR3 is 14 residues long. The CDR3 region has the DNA TGTGCCAGCAGGGCTAGCGGGAGGGCCTACGAGCAGTACTTC. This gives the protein CASRASGRAYEQYF.

This chain's CDR3 is CASSRGFAMNTEAFF. Written as DNA, the CDR3 is TGTGCCAGCAGCCGGGGGTTCGCGATGAACACTGAAGCTTTCTTT. This chain joins TRBV28 and TRBJ1-1, with D perhaps matching TRBD1 (5 bases). The germline V and J ends were trimmed by 6 bases and 0 bases, with 14 bases remaining between them. Germline values: CDR1 MDHEN, CDR2 SYDVKM. The CDR3 sequence is 15 residues long.

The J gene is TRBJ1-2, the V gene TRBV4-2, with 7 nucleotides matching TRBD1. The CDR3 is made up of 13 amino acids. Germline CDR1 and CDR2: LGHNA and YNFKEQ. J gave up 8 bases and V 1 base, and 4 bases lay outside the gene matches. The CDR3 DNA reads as TGTGCCAGCAGCCAAGGGACAGGTTGGGGCTACACCTTC. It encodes CASSQGTGWGYTF.

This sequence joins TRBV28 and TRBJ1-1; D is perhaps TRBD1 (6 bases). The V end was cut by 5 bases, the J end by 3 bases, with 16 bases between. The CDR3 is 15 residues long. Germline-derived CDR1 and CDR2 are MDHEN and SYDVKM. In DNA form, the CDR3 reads TGTGCCAGCAGTCCTTCCCAGGGGATTCACACTGAAGCTTTCTTT. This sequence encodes CASSPSQGIHTEAFF.

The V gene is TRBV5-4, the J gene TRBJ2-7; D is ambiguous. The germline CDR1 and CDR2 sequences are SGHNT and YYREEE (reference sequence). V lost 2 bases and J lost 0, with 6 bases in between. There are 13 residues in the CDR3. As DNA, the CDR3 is TGTGCCAGCAGCTTTAGTAGCTCCTACGAGCAGTACTTC. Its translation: CASSFSSSYEQYF.

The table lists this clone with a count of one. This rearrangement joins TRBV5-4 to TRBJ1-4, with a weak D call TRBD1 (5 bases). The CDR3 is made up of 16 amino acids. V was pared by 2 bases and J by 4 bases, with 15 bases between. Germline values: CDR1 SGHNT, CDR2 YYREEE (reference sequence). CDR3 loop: CASSFGGVSVNEKLFF. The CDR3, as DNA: TGTGCCAGCAGCTTCGGGGGGGTCTCGGTTAATGAAAAACTGTTTTTT.

CDR3 region: CASSSRQHGPHDTF. The CDR3 DNA follows: TGTGCCAGCAGCTCCCGACAGCACGGCCCTCATGACACCTTC. This chain uses TRBV11-2 with TRBJ1-2; a possible D gene is TRBD1 (5 bases). CDR1 SGHAT and CDR2 FQNNGV come from the germline V gene. The ends were cut back, 4 bases at V and 12 bases at J, with 21 bases in the middle. The CDR3 spans 14 residues.

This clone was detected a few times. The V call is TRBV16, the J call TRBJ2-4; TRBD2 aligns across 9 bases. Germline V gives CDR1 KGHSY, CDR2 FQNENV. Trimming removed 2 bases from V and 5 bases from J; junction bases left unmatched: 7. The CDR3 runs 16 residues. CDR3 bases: TGTGCCAGCAGCCAAAAAGCGGGAGGAGTCCAAAACATTCAGTACTTC. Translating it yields CASSQKAGGVQNIQYF.